Listed below are T cell receptor beta chains from one sample, sequenced in a study of regulatory T cells in long-lasting Graves disease. Using its own MiXCR run on the multiplex PCR reads, TCRdb lists one record per CDR3 protein. The table includes some 450,000 distinct CDR3 sequences, 20% to 30% detected once. The starting material was peripheral blood mononuclear cells (PBMCs), obtained when the disease was refractory, from a patient treated with antithyroid drugs. These receptors were obtained from a female donor with Graves disease. Both conserved end residues are part of each CDR3. A D gene is named only where the DNA matches it firmly. Expanded clones are given a class, and other clones once, few, many or no size at all.

18	TRBV28	-	TRBJ1-2	many	CASSLRGPLRPTNYGYTF	TGTGCCAGCAGCCTCAGGGGTCCGCTTAGGCCTACTAACTATGGCTACACCTTC
17	TRBV27	-	TRBJ2-7	-	CASSFSVGAGVSYEQYF	TGTGCCAGCAGTTTTTCGGTTGGAGCTGGGGTAAGCTACGAGCAGTACTTC
13	TRBV2	-	TRBJ1-1	medium-sized	CASRQDSQGGAFF	TGTGCCAGCAGACAAGACAGCCAGGGAGGAGCTTTCTTT
13	TRBV20-1	-	TRBJ2-4	many	CSATDRAKNIQYF	TGCAGTGCTACCGACAGGGCCAAAAACATTCAGTACTTC
14	TRBV30	TRBD1	TRBJ1-5	-	CAWSLTGGGQPQHF	TGTGCCTGGAGCCTGACAGGGGGTGGTCAGCCCCAGCATTTT
15	TRBV19	TRBD1	TRBJ2-5	few	CASSRATGDQETQYF	TGTGCCAGTAGTCGTGCGACAGGGGATCAAGAGACCCAGTACTTC
14	TRBV11-2	-	TRBJ2-3	-	CASSSSRWTDTQYF	TGTGCCAGCAGCTCCTCCCGTTGGACAGATACGCAGTATTTT
15	TRBV2	-	TRBJ1-5	-	CASRLAGEFNQPQHF	TGTGCCAGCAGATTGGCAGGGGAGTTCAATCAGCCCCAGCATTTT
14	TRBV5-1	-	TRBJ2-2	few	CASSTELNTGELFF	TGCGCCAGCAGCACTGAGCTTAACACCGGGGAGCTGTTTTTT
19	TRBV20-1	TRBD2	TRBJ2-1	few	CSASSPRTLAGHSYNEQFF	TGCAGTGCTTCCTCCCCCCGAACTCTAGCGGGCCACTCCTACAATGAGCAGTTCTTC
15	TRBV10-3	-	TRBJ2-5	few	CAISEIKGGEETQYF	TGTGCCATCAGTGAGATCAAGGGTGGGGAAGAGACCCAGTACTTC
15	TRBV28	-	TRBJ2-1	-	CASSFGGRLYNEQFF	TGTGCCAGCAGTTTCGGGGGGCGCCTCTACAATGAGCAGTTCTTC
15	TRBV12-3/TRBV12-4	-	TRBJ1-5	-	CASTKLAYSNQPQHF	TGTGCCAGCACTAAGCTAGCTTATAGCAATCAGCCCCAGCATTTT
13	TRBV5-1	TRBD1	TRBJ2-7	-	CASSLVQGGEQYF	TGCGCCAGCAGCTTGGTACAGGGGGGCGAGCAGTACTTC
14	TRBV20-1	-	TRBJ1-5	many	CSASGGTNNQPQHF	TGCAGTGCTAGTGGCGGGACAAACAATCAGCCCCAGCATTTT
14	TRBV28	TRBD1	TRBJ1-2	many	CASRGDREGYGYTF	TGTGCCAGCAGGGGGGACAGGGAAGGATATGGCTACACCTTC
13	TRBV7-9	-	TRBJ2-7	few	CASSPTSTYEQYF	TGTGCCAGCAGTCCGACTAGTACCTACGAGCAGTACTTC
13	TRBV7-9	TRBD1	TRBJ2-7	few	CASSSGQGRQQYF	TGTGCCAGCAGCTCGGGACAGGGGCGACAGCAGTACTTC
14	TRBV29-1	TRBD2	TRBJ2-7	many	CSVARAGDMGEQYF	TGCAGCGTTGCGCGAGCGGGAGATATGGGCGAGCAGTACTTC
14	TRBV20-1	-	TRBJ1-2	few	CSARGRERPRGYTF	TGCAGTGCTAGAGGACGGGAGCGGCCCAGGGGCTACACCTTC
15	TRBV6-1	TRBD1	TRBJ2-7	few	CASSKPTGTVQEQYF	TGTGCCAGCAGTAAGCCCACCGGGACAGTCCAAGAGCAGTACTTC
13	TRBV12-3/TRBV12-4	-	TRBJ1-1	many	CASSTTENTEAFF	TGTGCCAGCAGTACCACAGAGAACACTGAAGCTTTCTTT
15	TRBV7-9	-	TRBJ1-1	-	CASSVLRVFNTEAFF	TGTGCCAGCAGCGTCCTCAGAGTTTTTAACACTGAAGCTTTCTTT
12	TRBV10-2	-	TRBJ1-1	-	CASSGASGEAFF	TGCGCCAGCAGTGGGGCCAGCGGTGAAGCTTTCTTT
14	TRBV7-9	-	TRBJ2-7	few	CASSLELAPYEQYF	TGTGCCAGCAGCTTAGAGCTAGCCCCCTACGAGCAGTACTTC
17	TRBV7-2	-	TRBJ2-6	-	CASSLVGSPSGANVLTF	TGTGCCAGCAGCTTAGTCGGGAGCCCCTCTGGGGCCAACGTCCTGACTTTC
15	TRBV12-3/TRBV12-4	TRBD1	TRBJ1-5	-	CASITDRGYNQPQHF	TGTGCCAGCATAACCGACAGGGGATACAATCAGCCCCAGCATTTT
15	TRBV7-2	TRBD2	TRBJ2-7	few	CASSPYFREEGEQYF	TGTGCCAGCAGCCCTTACTTCCGGGAGGAGGGGGAGCAGTACTTC
15	TRBV13	TRBD1	TRBJ1-1	-	CASSAQDRVNTGAFF	TGTGCCAGCAGCGCTCAGGACAGGGTGAACACTGGAGCTTTCTTT
14	TRBV7-9	TRBD2	TRBJ2-7	-	CASSPWRECHEQYF	TGTGCCAGCTCCCCTTGGCGGGAGTGTCACGAGCAGTACTTC